This T cell receptor beta chain comes out of a study of T cells in Graves' hyperthyroidism and ophthalmopathy. Study-wide findings and caveats: Researchers found most expanded thyroid clonotypes above 0.001 in blood as well.

Exclusion of patients followed from uncontrolled infection, other autoimmune disease, pregnancy or lactation. This clonotype has a count of ten or more. Antigen unknown. Germline assignment: CDR1 SEHNR and CDR2 FQNEAQ (reference sequence). CDR3 size: 16 residues. The V gene end was trimmed by 5 bases and the J gene end by 2 bases; junction bases not matched to a gene: 9. TCR beta CDR3 regions were amplified from RNA transcripts. First-round RT-PCR of the TCR CDR3 relied on the HTBI primer set. In TCRdb, the multiplex PCR reads were re-called with MiXCR into one record per CDR3 protein. This sample has a few hundred thousand distinct CDR3 sequences, with 17% found just once.

Sequenced input: blood. V gene TRBV7-9 combines with J gene TRBJ2-3; TRBD2 matches at 8 bases. This receptor was identified in a woman aged 18-29 years with Graves' ophthalmopathy. The CDR3 loop is CASSPPIGGATDTQYF. CDR3 coding DNA: TGTGCCAGCAGCCCCCCGATCGGGGGGGCCACAGATACGCAGTATTTT.